These 10 T cell receptor beta chains share one sample of origin, sequenced in a study of OX40 agonist ivuxolimab in advanced cancers. The assay was immunoSEQ multiplex PCR, and TCRdb's table has in-frame clones only and misses some. Of tens of thousands of clones listed, 90% to 95% are singletons. The sample consisted of CD4+ or CD8+ T cells sorted from blood, taken in a trial of the OX40 agonist ivuxolimab. The receptors shown here come from an adult with an advanced solid tumor such as melanoma, head and neck, liver or kidney cancer.

A single count supports this clone. V and J are TRBV4-3 and TRBJ1-2, with a tentative D call TRBD1 (5 bases). V was trimmed by 4 bases and J by 4 bases, leaving 19 bases between them. The CDR3 has 16 amino acids. In germline, CDR1 is LGHNA, CDR2 YSLEER. CDR3 amino acids: CASSPRWDGGPYGYTF. Written as DNA, the CDR3 is TGCGCCAGCAGCCCCCGTTGGGACGGCGGACCCTATGGCTACACCTTC.

The chain couples TRBV1 to TRBJ2-1; TRBD2 reflects the table's D call only, with no check against the DNA. TRBV1 is assigned pseudogene status. There are 15 residues in the CDR3. The CDR3 coding sequence is TGCACCAGCAGCCAAGCTAGCGGGAGGGCCGGTGAGCAGTTCTTC. This encodes CTSSQASGRAGEQFF.

The V and J genes are TRBV11-2 and TRBJ1-1; D unresolved. The CDR3 totals 16 residues. V was shortened by 3 bases and J by 1 base, with 15 bases between the two germline ends. In germline, CDR1 is SGHAT, CDR2 FQNNGV. The DNA for the CDR3 is TGTGCCAGCAGCTTCTGGAGGCCGGAAAAGAACACTGAAGCTTTCTTT. This codes for CASSFWRPEKNTEAFF.

V and J are TRBV18 and TRBJ2-7; no clear D gene. The CDR3 consists of 13 residues. Trimming stripped 4 bases from V and 0 bases from J, with 7 bases between. Germline loops: CDR1 KGHSH, CDR2 LQKENI. This chain's CDR3 is CASSLDSSYEQYF. In nucleotides, the CDR3 is TGTGCCAGCTCACTAGATAGCTCCTACGAGCAGTACTTC.

The chain couples TRBV27 to TRBJ2-7; 13 positions agree with TRBD2. The CDR3 is 15 residues long. Germline lookup yields CDR1 MNHEY and CDR2 SMNVEV (reference sequence). J was trimmed by 4 bases and V by 5 bases; bases with no gene match: 5. The CDR3 is CASSDGLAGAYEQYF. The CDR3 region has the DNA TGTGCCAGCAGTGACGGACTAGCGGGAGCATACGAGCAGTACTTC.

This chain connects TRBV6-6 to TRBJ2-7; D is possibly TRBD1 (7 bases). The CDR3 is 16 residues long. V was trimmed by 3 bases and J by 5 bases, leaving 20 bases between them. Germline CDR1 MNHNY, CDR2 SVGAGI (reference sequence). The CDR3 sequence is CASSYPTGARGNEQYF. The CDR3 coding sequence is TGTGCCAGCAGTTATCCTACAGGGGCCCGCGGGAACGAGCAGTACTTC.

The V and J genes are TRBV19 and TRBJ2-7, with TRBD1 identical over 8 bases. V trimming: 6 bases; J trimming: 2 bases; junction bases outside the gene matches: 15. This CDR3 has 17 amino acids. The germline V gene has CDR1 LNHDA and CDR2 SQIVND (reference sequence). The CDR3 is CASRGPNYRGETYEQYF. DNA of the CDR3: TGTGCCAGTAGAGGACCCAACTACAGGGGGGAGACCTACGAGCAGTACTTC.

The rearrangement joins TRBV6-5 to TRBJ2-7; unclear D gene. This CDR3 has 10 amino acids. Between the trimmed V and J ends, which lost 5 bases and 4 bases, there was a span of 3 bases. The germline gives CDR1 MNHEY, CDR2 SVGAGI. As DNA, the CDR3 is TGTGCCAGCAGTGGGTACGAGCAGTACTTC. The encoded protein is CASSGYEQYF.

The chain couples TRBV9 to TRBJ2-3; the D gene is possibly TRBD2 (7 bases). The CDR3 covers 14 residues. With 6 bases removed from V and 1 base from J, the gap between germline ends came to 12 bases. The germline V gene encodes CDR1 SGDLS and CDR2 YYNGEE. The CDR3 sequence is CASKGGLGTDTQYF. The CDR3 coding sequence is TGTGCCAGCAAGGGGGGGCTGGGCACAGATACGCAGTATTTT.

This rearrangement joins TRBV11-2 to TRBJ2-7, with D uncertain. Germline CDR1 and CDR2: SGHAT and FQNNGV. The CDR3 covers 12 residues. With 1 base removed from V and 1 base from J, the gap between germline ends came to 2 bases. The CDR3 protein is CASSLGSYEQYF. The CDR3, as DNA: TGTGCCAGCAGCTTAGGATCCTACGAGCAGTACTTC.